Listed below are T cell receptor beta chains from one sample, sequenced in a study of blood T cell repertoires in COVID-19. This table comes from immunoSEQ multiplex PCR, and its TCRdb copy is limited to in-frame clones, with some not included. The data show about 380,000 clones, with around 90% seen just once and roughly 1.2% held by the top ten. What was sequenced was PBMCs or T cells enriched from blood (not recorded which). The origin of the receptors is a young woman who had recovered from COVID-19. The CDR3 runs from the conserved cysteine through the conserved F or W. D genes are given only for firm matches. Size is stated for part of the rows, as once, few or many counts, or as a class when the clone is expanded.

CDR3 DNA: TGTGCCAGCAGCCCTATTGGACTAGCGGAGACCCAGTACTTC; CDR3 protein: CASSPIGLAETQYF; J gene: TRBJ2-5; V gene: TRBV9; clone size: .; D gene: TRBD2
CDR3 DNA: TGTGCCAGCTCACCACAGGGACAGGCCTCCTACGAGCAGTACTTC; CDR3 protein: CASSPQGQASYEQYF; J gene: TRBJ2-7; V gene: TRBV18; clone size: .; D gene: TRBD1
CDR3 DNA: TGTGCCAGCAGCCCCTCATTTGGGGGGGCGTCTCAATCCGGTGAGCAGTTCTTC; CDR3 protein: CASSPSFGGASQSGEQFF; J gene: TRBJ2-1; V gene: TRBV3-1/TRBV3-2; clone size: .; D gene: .
CDR3 DNA: TGTGCCAGCAGCCTCCGACAGGGAGATCAGCCCCAGCATTTT; CDR3 protein: CASSLRQGDQPQHF; J gene: TRBJ1-5; V gene: TRBV6-5; clone size: .; D gene: TRBD1
CDR3 DNA: TGTGCCACCAGCAGAGCAAGAGCGGGGGCCTACGAGCAGTACTTC; CDR3 protein: CATSRARAGAYEQYF; J gene: TRBJ2-7; V gene: TRBV15; clone size: .; D gene: TRBD2
CDR3 DNA: TGTGCCAGCAGCGCCACAGGGAATTCACCCCTCCACTTT; CDR3 protein: CASSATGNSPLHF; J gene: TRBJ1-6; V gene: TRBV7-2; clone size: .; D gene: .
CDR3 DNA: TGTGCCAGCAGGGTAGCCGGGGAGCTGTTTTTT; CDR3 protein: CASRVAGELFF; J gene: TRBJ2-2; V gene: TRBV6-6; clone size: .; D gene: .
CDR3 DNA: TGTGCCAGCAGCGAACTCAGGGATGAAGCTTTCTTT; CDR3 protein: CASSELRDEAFF; J gene: TRBJ1-1; V gene: TRBV7-9; clone size: many; D gene: .
CDR3 DNA: TGTGCCAGCAGTCCCGGCGGGGGCGGTCCCCAGCATTTT; CDR3 protein: CASSPGGGGPQHF; J gene: TRBJ1-5; V gene: TRBV12-3/TRBV12-4; clone size: few; D gene: .
CDR3 DNA: TGTGCCAGTAGTATTCTCAACCGGGACAGGAACCACTATGGCTACACCTTC; CDR3 protein: CASSILNRDRNHYGYTF; J gene: TRBJ1-2; V gene: TRBV19; clone size: .; D gene: TRBD1
CDR3 DNA: TGTGCCAGCAGCTCCACAGGGGGCATTGGCTACACCTTC; CDR3 protein: CASSSTGGIGYTF; J gene: TRBJ1-2; V gene: TRBV12-3/TRBV12-4; clone size: .; D gene: TRBD1
CDR3 DNA: TGCGCCAGCAGCCAAGAGTCTGGGGGCCGCGCAAACATCTACGGTCAGCCCCAGCATTTT; CDR3 protein: CASSQESGGRANIYGQPQHF; J gene: TRBJ1-5; V gene: TRBV4-1; clone size: few; D gene: .
CDR3 DNA: TGTGCCAGCGAAGACAAGAACACCGGGGAGCTGTTTTTT; CDR3 protein: CASEDKNTGELFF; J gene: TRBJ2-2; V gene: TRBV18; clone size: .; D gene: .
CDR3 DNA: TGTGCCAGCAGCTCCCTGGTAGGGGCCTCCCTCTACGAGCAGTACTTC; CDR3 protein: CASSSLVGASLYEQYF; J gene: TRBJ2-7; V gene: TRBV11-2; clone size: .; D gene: .
CDR3 DNA: TGTGCCTGGAGTGTACTCAAGACAGGGAGGTCCTATAATTCACCCCTCCACTTT; CDR3 protein: CAWSVLKTGRSYNSPLHF; J gene: TRBJ1-6; V gene: TRBV30; clone size: .; D gene: TRBD1
CDR3 DNA: TGTGCCACCCCAACTCGGGGTTACTGGGGGAACACTGAAGCTTTCTTT; CDR3 protein: CATPTRGYWGNTEAFF; J gene: TRBJ1-1; V gene: TRBV24-1; clone size: .; D gene: .
CDR3 DNA: TGTGCCAGCAGCTTAGCCCAGGGTAGGGCGAACACTGAAGCTTTCTTT; CDR3 protein: CASSLAQGRANTEAFF; J gene: TRBJ1-1; V gene: TRBV13; clone size: .; D gene: .
CDR3 DNA: TGTGCCAGCAGTCCATACAGGGAACATGGCTACACCTTC; CDR3 protein: CASSPYREHGYTF; J gene: TRBJ1-2; V gene: TRBV27; clone size: .; D gene: .
CDR3 DNA: TGTGCTAGTGGTTTAGGCGACAGGGGGCAAGAATACAATGAGCAGTTCTTC; CDR3 protein: CASGLGDRGQEYNEQFF; J gene: TRBJ2-1; V gene: TRBV12-5; clone size: .; D gene: TRBD1
CDR3 DNA: TGTGCCACCACTAACCTTTACTCCTACAATGAGCAGTTCTTC; CDR3 protein: CATTNLYSYNEQFF; J gene: TRBJ2-1; V gene: TRBV2; clone size: once; D gene: .
CDR3 DNA: TGCGCCAGCAGCTTGGGTTCAACATACGAGCAGTACTTC; CDR3 protein: CASSLGSTYEQYF; J gene: TRBJ2-7; V gene: TRBV5-1; clone size: .; D gene: .
CDR3 DNA: TGTGCCACCAGCAGAGATGTCGGGGGGCTGTTTTTT; CDR3 protein: CATSRDVGGLFF; J gene: TRBJ2-2; V gene: TRBV15; clone size: once; D gene: .
CDR3 DNA: TGTGCCAGCAGCTTAACGGGCAGGGGAAATGAAAAACTGTTTTTT; CDR3 protein: CASSLTGRGNEKLFF; J gene: TRBJ1-4; V gene: TRBV7-3; clone size: .; D gene: .
CDR3 DNA: TGTGCCAGCAGCTTAGCAGGGGGTTATGGCTACACCTTC; CDR3 protein: CASSLAGGYGYTF; J gene: TRBJ1-2; V gene: TRBV7-6; clone size: .; D gene: .
CDR3 DNA: TGTGCCAGCAGCTGGGGGAGGGGGGGGTATAATTCACCCCTCCACTTT; CDR3 protein: CASSWGRGGYNSPLHF; J gene: TRBJ1-6; V gene: TRBV2; clone size: .; D gene: .
CDR3 DNA: TGTGCCACCAGCCACCGGGACAGGGACACTGAAGCTTTCTTT; CDR3 protein: CATSHRDRDTEAFF; J gene: TRBJ1-1; V gene: TRBV15; clone size: .; D gene: TRBD1
CDR3 DNA: TGTGCCAGCTCACCATCTTCCAGTCGGGGGTCTGAGCAGTTCTTC; CDR3 protein: CASSPSSSRGSEQFF; J gene: TRBJ2-1; V gene: TRBV18; clone size: .; D gene: .
CDR3 DNA: TGTGCCACCTTTCCTGTGGGGGCAGGATTTCAGCCCCAGCATTTT; CDR3 protein: CATFPVGAGFQPQHF; J gene: TRBJ1-5; V gene: TRBV28; clone size: .; D gene: .
CDR3 DNA: TGTGCCAGCAGTTTACGGGACAGGGACTACGAGCAGTACTTC; CDR3 protein: CASSLRDRDYEQYF; J gene: TRBJ2-7; V gene: TRBV6-6; clone size: .; D gene: TRBD1
CDR3 DNA: TGTGCCAGCAGCCAAGCATCGGGGGGTTGGGAAAAACTGTTTTTT; CDR3 protein: CASSQASGGWEKLFF; J gene: TRBJ1-4; V gene: TRBV3-1/TRBV3-2; clone size: .; D gene: .
CDR3 DNA: TGTGCCAGCAGCTTGGGCGTGGACTACGAGCAGTACTTC; CDR3 protein: CASSLGVDYEQYF; J gene: TRBJ2-7; V gene: TRBV11-3; clone size: .; D gene: .
CDR3 DNA: TGTGCCAGCAGTGAAGGACTGTTGTACGAGCAGTACTTC; CDR3 protein: CASSEGLLYEQYF; J gene: TRBJ2-7; V gene: TRBV2; clone size: few; D gene: .
CDR3 DNA: TGTGCCTGGAGTCCAACAAGGACAGGGTGGAGTGGCTACACCTTC; CDR3 protein: CAWSPTRTGWSGYTF; J gene: TRBJ1-2; V gene: TRBV30; clone size: .; D gene: TRBD1
CDR3 DNA: TGTGCCAGCAGCTCCATAGGGGCTAACACCGGGGAGCTGTTTTTT; CDR3 protein: CASSSIGANTGELFF; J gene: TRBJ2-2; V gene: TRBV11-3; clone size: once; D gene: .
CDR3 DNA: TGCGCCAGCAGCTTAGAGGCGGGCCGTGGCTACACCTTC; CDR3 protein: CASSLEAGRGYTF; J gene: TRBJ1-2; V gene: TRBV5-1; clone size: .; D gene: .
CDR3 DNA: TGTGCTAGCAGCCCAGCGTCGGGCGGGCGAACCTCCTCTAACACCATATATTTT; CDR3 protein: CASSPASGGRTSSNTIYF; J gene: TRBJ1-3; V gene: TRBV7-7; clone size: .; D gene: .
CDR3 DNA: TGTGCCAGCAGTGCCCAGACAGGGGGCGACAATGAGCAGTTCTTC; CDR3 protein: CASSAQTGGDNEQFF; J gene: TRBJ2-1; V gene: TRBV6-4; clone size: .; D gene: TRBD1
CDR3 DNA: TGTGCCAGCTCCCCGACAGGGGCAACCTACGAGCAGTACTTC; CDR3 protein: CASSPTGATYEQYF; J gene: TRBJ2-7; V gene: TRBV18; clone size: .; D gene: TRBD1
CDR3 DNA: TGTGCCACCAGTGAACCGGACAGGGACAATCAGCCCCAGCATTTT; CDR3 protein: CATSEPDRDNQPQHF; J gene: TRBJ1-5; V gene: TRBV24-1; clone size: .; D gene: TRBD1
CDR3 DNA: TGTGCCAGCAGTTTTAGACTAGCGGGGGGAGTCGGGGAGCTGTTTTTT; CDR3 protein: CASSFRLAGGVGELFF; J gene: TRBJ2-2; V gene: TRBV27; clone size: once; D gene: TRBD2
CDR3 DNA: TGTGCCAGCAGTGACCCCCGACAAACTGAAGCTTTCTTT; CDR3 protein: CASSDPRQTEAFF; J gene: TRBJ1-1; V gene: TRBV2; clone size: .; D gene: .
CDR3 DNA: TGTGCCAGCAGCTTAGCGCTCAGGCAGGGGAGGGATGAGCAGTTCTTC; CDR3 protein: CASSLALRQGRDEQFF; J gene: TRBJ2-1; V gene: TRBV7-9; clone size: .; D gene: .
CDR3 DNA: TGTGCCACCAGTGGTTCTGACAGCGCGAACACCGGGGAGCTGTTTTTT; CDR3 protein: CATSGSDSANTGELFF; J gene: TRBJ2-2; V gene: TRBV24-1; clone size: .; D gene: .
CDR3 DNA: TGTGCCACCAGCACAGGCTTGGAGCAGTTCTTC; CDR3 protein: CATSTGLEQFF; J gene: TRBJ2-1; V gene: TRBV24-1; clone size: .; D gene: .
CDR3 DNA: TGTGCCTGGGGGGCAGTCTATGGCTACACCTTC; CDR3 protein: CAWGAVYGYTF; J gene: TRBJ1-2; V gene: TRBV30; clone size: .; D gene: .
CDR3 DNA: TGTGCCAGTTGCCACAAGTCCACCGGGGGGCCACAGACCCAGTACTTC; CDR3 protein: CASCHKSTGGPQTQYF; J gene: TRBJ2-5; V gene: TRBV19; clone size: .; D gene: .
CDR3 DNA: TGTGCCAGCAGCTCTGGACTAGAAACAGATACGCAGTATTTT; CDR3 protein: CASSSGLETDTQYF; J gene: TRBJ2-3; V gene: TRBV7-2; clone size: once; D gene: TRBD2
CDR3 DNA: TGTGCCAGCAAAATAGATGGCGGGGGGGCAGATACGCAGTATTTT; CDR3 protein: CASKIDGGGADTQYF; J gene: TRBJ2-3; V gene: TRBV2; clone size: .; D gene: TRBD2
CDR3 DNA: TGTGCTAGTGGTACGCTCTTTTGGACAGGGAAGGGCACTGAAGCTTTCTTT; CDR3 protein: CASGTLFWTGKGTEAFF; J gene: TRBJ1-1; V gene: TRBV12-5; clone size: .; D gene: TRBD1
CDR3 DNA: TGTGCCTGGAGTGTAGGGAGGACAGGATTAGGGAGCAATCAGCCCCAGCATTTT; CDR3 protein: CAWSVGRTGLGSNQPQHF; J gene: TRBJ1-5; V gene: TRBV30; clone size: few; D gene: TRBD1
CDR3 DNA: TGTGCCAGCAGGAATCCCTTGTTAGGGAGAGGCGAGCAGTACTTC; CDR3 protein: CASRNPLLGRGEQYF; J gene: TRBJ2-7; V gene: TRBV2; clone size: .; D gene: .
CDR3 DNA: TGTGCCAGCAGCGTAACAGGTCTCTCTGGAAACACCATATATTTT; CDR3 protein: CASSVTGLSGNTIYF; J gene: TRBJ1-3; V gene: TRBV9; clone size: once; D gene: .
CDR3 DNA: TGTGCCAGCAGCGGGAGGACCGCGGGAACTGAAGCTTTCTTT; CDR3 protein: CASSGRTAGTEAFF; J gene: TRBJ1-1; V gene: TRBV13; clone size: .; D gene: .
CDR3 DNA: TGTGCCTGGAGTGTAGGACTATTCACAGATACGCAGTATTTT; CDR3 protein: CAWSVGLFTDTQYF; J gene: TRBJ2-3; V gene: TRBV30; clone size: once; D gene: .
CDR3 DNA: TGCGCCAGCAGCTTCCCCCCCTCGGCTAGCGGGGGGTCAGATACGCAGTATTTT; CDR3 protein: CASSFPPSASGGSDTQYF; J gene: TRBJ2-3; V gene: TRBV5-1; clone size: .; D gene: TRBD2
CDR3 DNA: TGCGCCAGCAGCCAAGGACAGGTACAAGAGACCCAGTACTTC; CDR3 protein: CASSQGQVQETQYF; J gene: TRBJ2-5; V gene: TRBV4-1; clone size: .; D gene: .
CDR3 DNA: TGTGCCAGCAGCTTAGGGGGAGGCGAGCAGTTCTTC; CDR3 protein: CASSLGGGEQFF; J gene: TRBJ2-1; V gene: TRBV7-3; clone size: .; D gene: .
CDR3 DNA: TGTGCCAGCAGCCATCAGCGGGCTAGCGGGGGGGCGGACACCGGGGAGCTGTTTTTT; CDR3 protein: CASSHQRASGGADTGELFF; J gene: TRBJ2-2; V gene: TRBV9; clone size: .; D gene: TRBD2
CDR3 DNA: TGTGCCAGCAGCCCCGGGGGAACTGAAGCTTTCTTT; CDR3 protein: CASSPGGTEAFF; J gene: TRBJ1-1; V gene: TRBV5-4; clone size: once; D gene: .